The following is a T cell receptor beta chain sequence with its context. Its antigen is still unknown. Using immunoSEQ multiplex PCR, the repertoire was profiled, and TCRdb retains in-frame clones only, with some absent. Here the sample spans about 130,000 clones, 88% being singletons. The sample belongs to a study of radiation and T cells in renal cell carcinoma. Background on the study: Nephrectomy followed 15 Gy stereotactic body radiation by 4 weeks.

Findings and limits, study-wide: Baseline intratumoral clonotype presence is unknown without pretreatment biopsies. In blood, top tumor clones expanded by 2 weeks, shrinking by 4.

Unmatched junction bases numbered 7, after V lost 1 base and J lost 6 bases. In germline, CDR1 is SGHTS, CDR2 YDEGEE. This CDR3 is 15 amino acids long. This sample's time point: blood 2 weeks post-SBRT. Treatment described: 15 Gy SBRT to primary tumor, nephrectomy 4 weeks later. After SBRT, blood was collected at 2 and 4 weeks, plus baseline. This material consisted of blood, taken from a patient whose treatment included radiotherapy and nephrectomy. This sequence originates from an older woman with renal cell carcinoma. V gene TRBV5-8 combines with J gene TRBJ2-1, with 7 bases matching TRBD1. The CDR3 protein is CASSLHRTGINEQFF. CDR3 DNA sequence: TGTGCCAGCAGCTTGCATCGGACAGGCATCAATGAGCAGTTCTTC. Full variable domain (rest looked up from reference TRBV5-8 and TRBJ2-1): EAGVTQSPTHLIKTRGQQATLRCSPISGHTSVYWYQQALGLGLQFLLWYDEGEERNRGNFPPRFSGRQFPNYSSELNVNALELEDSALYLCASSLHRTGINEQFFGPGTRLTVL.